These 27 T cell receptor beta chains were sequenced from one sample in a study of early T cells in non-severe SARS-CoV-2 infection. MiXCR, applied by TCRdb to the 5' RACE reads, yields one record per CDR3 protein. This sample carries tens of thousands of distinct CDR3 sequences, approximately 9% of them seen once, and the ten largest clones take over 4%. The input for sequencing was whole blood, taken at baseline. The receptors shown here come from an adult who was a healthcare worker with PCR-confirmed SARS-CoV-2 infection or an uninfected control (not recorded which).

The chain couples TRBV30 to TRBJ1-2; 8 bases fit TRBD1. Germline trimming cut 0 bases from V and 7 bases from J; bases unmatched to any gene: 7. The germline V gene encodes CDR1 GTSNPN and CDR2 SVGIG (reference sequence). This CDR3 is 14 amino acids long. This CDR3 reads CAWSVQAGGIGYTF. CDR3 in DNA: TGTGCCTGGAGTGTACAGGCAGGGGGCATTGGCTACACCTTC.

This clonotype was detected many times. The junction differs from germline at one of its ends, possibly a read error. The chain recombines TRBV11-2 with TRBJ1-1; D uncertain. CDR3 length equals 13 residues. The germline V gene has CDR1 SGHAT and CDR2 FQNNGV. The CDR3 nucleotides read TGTGCCAGCAGCGTAGACTGGAACACTGAAGCTTTCTTT. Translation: CASSVDWNTEAFF.

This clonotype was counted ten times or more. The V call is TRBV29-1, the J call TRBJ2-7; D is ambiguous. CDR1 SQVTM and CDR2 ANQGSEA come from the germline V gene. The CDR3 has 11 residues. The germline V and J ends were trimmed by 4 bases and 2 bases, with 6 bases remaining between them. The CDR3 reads CSVARTYEQYF. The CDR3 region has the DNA TGCAGCGTTGCCAGGACCTACGAGCAGTACTTC.

The CDR3 bases are TGTGCCAGCAGTTTAGGCGGGGGGCTTAACAATGAGCAGTTCTTC. Its protein product is CASSLGGGLNNEQFF. This sequence joins TRBV12-3 or TRBV12-4 and TRBJ2-1; 8 nucleotides line up with TRBD2. V trimming: 1 base; J trimming: 5 bases; junction bases outside the gene matches: 4. The CDR3 length is 15 residues.

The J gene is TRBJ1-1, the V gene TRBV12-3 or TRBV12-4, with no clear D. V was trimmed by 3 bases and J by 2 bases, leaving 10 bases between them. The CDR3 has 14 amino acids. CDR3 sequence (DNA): TGTGCCAGCAGTTTGGTCAGACCTAACACTGAAGCTTTCTTT. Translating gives CASSLVRPNTEAFF.

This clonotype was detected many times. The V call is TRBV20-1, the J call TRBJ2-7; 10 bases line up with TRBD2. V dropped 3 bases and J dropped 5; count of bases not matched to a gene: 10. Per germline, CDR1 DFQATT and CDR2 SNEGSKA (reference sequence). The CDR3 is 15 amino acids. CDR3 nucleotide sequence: TGCAGTGCTAGGAGGCCCGGGACTAGCGTGGACGAGCAGTACTTC. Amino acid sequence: CSARRPGTSVDEQYF.

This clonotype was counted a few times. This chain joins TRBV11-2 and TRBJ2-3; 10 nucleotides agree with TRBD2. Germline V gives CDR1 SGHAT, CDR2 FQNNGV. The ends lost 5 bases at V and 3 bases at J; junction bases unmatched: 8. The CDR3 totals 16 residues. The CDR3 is CASSRLAGGRTDTQYF. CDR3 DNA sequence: TGTGCCAGCAGCCGCTTAGCGGGGGGAAGGACAGATACGCAGTATTTT.

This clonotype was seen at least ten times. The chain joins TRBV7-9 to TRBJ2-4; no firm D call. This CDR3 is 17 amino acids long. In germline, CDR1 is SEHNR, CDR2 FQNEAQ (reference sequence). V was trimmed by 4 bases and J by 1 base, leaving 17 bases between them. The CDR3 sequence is CASSSHGRTPAKNIQYF. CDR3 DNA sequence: TGTGCCAGCAGCTCACACGGCAGGACCCCCGCCAAAAACATTCAGTACTTC.

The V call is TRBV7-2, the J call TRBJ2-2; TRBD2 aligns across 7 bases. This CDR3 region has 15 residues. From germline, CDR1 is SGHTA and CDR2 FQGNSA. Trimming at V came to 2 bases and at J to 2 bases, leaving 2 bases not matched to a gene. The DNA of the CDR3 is TGTGCCAGCAGCTTAAGCGGGGACAACACCGGGGAGCTGTTTTTT. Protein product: CASSLSGDNTGELFF.

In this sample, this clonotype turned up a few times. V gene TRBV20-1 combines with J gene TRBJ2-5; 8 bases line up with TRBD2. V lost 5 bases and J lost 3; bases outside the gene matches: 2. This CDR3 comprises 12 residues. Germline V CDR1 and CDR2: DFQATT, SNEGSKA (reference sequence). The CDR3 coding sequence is TGCAGTGCTGGGGGACTAGAAGAGACCCAGTACTTC. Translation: CSAGGLEETQYF.

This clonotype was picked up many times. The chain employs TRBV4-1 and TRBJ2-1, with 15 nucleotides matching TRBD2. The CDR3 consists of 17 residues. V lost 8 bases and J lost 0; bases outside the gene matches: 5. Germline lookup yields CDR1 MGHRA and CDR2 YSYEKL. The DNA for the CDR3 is TGCGCCAGCTCTGGACTAGCGGGAGGGAGCTCCTACAATGAGCAGTTCTTC. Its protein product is CASSGLAGGSSYNEQFF.

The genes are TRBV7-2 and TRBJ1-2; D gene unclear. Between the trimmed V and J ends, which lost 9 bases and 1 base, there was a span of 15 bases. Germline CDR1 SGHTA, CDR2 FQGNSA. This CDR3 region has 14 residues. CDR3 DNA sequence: TGTGCCAGTTCAACCCGGACTGATAACTATGGCTACACCTTC. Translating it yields CASSTRTDNYGYTF. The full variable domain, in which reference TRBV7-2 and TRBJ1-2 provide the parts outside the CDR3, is GAGVSQSPSNKVTEKGKDVELRCDPISGHTALYWYRQSLGQGLEFLIYFQGNSAPDKSGLPSDRFSAERTGGSVSTLTIQRTQQEDSAVYLCASSTRTDNYGYTFGSGTRLTVV.

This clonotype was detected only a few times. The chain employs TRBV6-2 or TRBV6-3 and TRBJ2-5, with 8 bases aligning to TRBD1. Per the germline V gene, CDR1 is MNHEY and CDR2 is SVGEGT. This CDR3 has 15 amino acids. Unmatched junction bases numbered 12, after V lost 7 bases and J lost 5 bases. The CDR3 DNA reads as TGTGCCAGCAATCGCGCAGGGGGCTCGTGGGAGACCCAGTACTTC. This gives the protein CASNRAGGSWETQYF.

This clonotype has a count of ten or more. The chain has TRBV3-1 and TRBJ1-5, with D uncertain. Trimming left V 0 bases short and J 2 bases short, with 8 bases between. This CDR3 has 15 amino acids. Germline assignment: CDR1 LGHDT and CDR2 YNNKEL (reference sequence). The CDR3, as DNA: TGTGCCAGCAGCCAAGACCCCGGGGGCAATCAGCCCCAGCATTTT. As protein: CASSQDPGGNQPQHF.

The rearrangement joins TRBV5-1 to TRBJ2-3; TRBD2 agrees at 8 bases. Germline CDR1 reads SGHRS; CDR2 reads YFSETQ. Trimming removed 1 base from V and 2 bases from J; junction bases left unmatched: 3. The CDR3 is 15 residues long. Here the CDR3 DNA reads TGCGCCAGCAGCTTGTCGCGGGGGGACACAGATACGCAGTATTTT. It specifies CASSLSRGDTDTQYF.

The CDR3 loop reads CASSFLLVQEQFF. CDR3 sequence (DNA): TGTGCCAGCAGCTTCCTCCTTGTTCAAGAGCAGTTCTTC. The J gene is TRBJ2-1, the V gene TRBV5-5, with D unresolved. Trimming took 2 bases from V and 10 from J, leaving 13 bases between them. The CDR3 contains 13 residues. Looked up from germline, CDR1 is SGHKS and CDR2 is YYEKEE (reference sequence).

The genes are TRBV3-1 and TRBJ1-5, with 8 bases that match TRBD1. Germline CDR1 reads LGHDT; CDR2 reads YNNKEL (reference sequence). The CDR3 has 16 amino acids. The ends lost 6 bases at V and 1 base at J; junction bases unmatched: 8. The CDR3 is CASSRGQGRSNQPQHF. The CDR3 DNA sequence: TGTGCCAGCAGTAGAGGACAGGGAAGGAGCAATCAGCCCCAGCATTTT.

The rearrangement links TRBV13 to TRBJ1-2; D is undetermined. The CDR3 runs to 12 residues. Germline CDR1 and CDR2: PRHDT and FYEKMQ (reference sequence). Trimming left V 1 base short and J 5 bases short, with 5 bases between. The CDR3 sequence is CASSLETYGYTF. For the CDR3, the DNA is TGTGCCAGCAGCTTAGAAACGTATGGCTACACCTTC.

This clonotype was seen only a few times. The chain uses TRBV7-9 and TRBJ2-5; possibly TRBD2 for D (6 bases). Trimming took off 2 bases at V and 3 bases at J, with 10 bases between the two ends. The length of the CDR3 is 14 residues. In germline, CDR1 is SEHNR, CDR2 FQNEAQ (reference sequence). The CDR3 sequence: CASSLSSGEETQYF. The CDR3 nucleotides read TGTGCCAGCAGCTTATCCTCGGGGGAAGAGACCCAGTACTTC.

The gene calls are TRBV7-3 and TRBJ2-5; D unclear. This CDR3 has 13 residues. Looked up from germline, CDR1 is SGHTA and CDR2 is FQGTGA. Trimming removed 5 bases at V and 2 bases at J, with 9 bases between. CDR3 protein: CASSPQPQETQYF. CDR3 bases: TGTGCCAGCAGCCCCCAACCTCAAGAGACCCAGTACTTC.

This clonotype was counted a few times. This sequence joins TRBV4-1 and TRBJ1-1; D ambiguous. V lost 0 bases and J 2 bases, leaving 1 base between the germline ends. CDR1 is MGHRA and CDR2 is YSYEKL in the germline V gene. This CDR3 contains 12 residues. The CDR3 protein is CASSQDNTEAFF. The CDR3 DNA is TGCGCCAGCAGCCAAGACAACACTGAAGCTTTCTTT.

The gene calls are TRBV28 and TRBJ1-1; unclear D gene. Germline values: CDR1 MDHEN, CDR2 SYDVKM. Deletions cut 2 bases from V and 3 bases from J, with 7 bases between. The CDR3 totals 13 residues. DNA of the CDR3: TGTGCCAGCAGTTTAAAGATATACACTGAAGCTTTCTTT. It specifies CASSLKIYTEAFF. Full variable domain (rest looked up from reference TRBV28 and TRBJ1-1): DVKVTQSSRYLVKRTGEKVFLECVQDMDHENMFWYRQDPGLGLRLIYFSYDVKMKEKGDIPEGYSVSREKKERFSLILESASTNQTSMYLCASSLKIYTEAFFGQGTRLTVV.

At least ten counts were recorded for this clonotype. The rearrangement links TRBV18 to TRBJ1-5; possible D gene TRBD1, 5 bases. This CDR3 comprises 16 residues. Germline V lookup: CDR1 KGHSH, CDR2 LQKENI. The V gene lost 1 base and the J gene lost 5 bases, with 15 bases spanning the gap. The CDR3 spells CASSPRTSSGDQPQHF. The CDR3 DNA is TGTGCCAGCTCACCACGGACCAGTTCGGGGGATCAGCCCCAGCATTTT.

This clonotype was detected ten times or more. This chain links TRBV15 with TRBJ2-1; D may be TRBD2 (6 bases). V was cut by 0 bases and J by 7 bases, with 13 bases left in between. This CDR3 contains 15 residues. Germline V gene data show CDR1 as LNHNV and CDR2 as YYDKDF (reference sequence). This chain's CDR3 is CATSRDSFGGNEQFF. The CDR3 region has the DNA TGTGCCACCAGCAGAGATAGTTTTGGGGGGAATGAGCAGTTCTTC.

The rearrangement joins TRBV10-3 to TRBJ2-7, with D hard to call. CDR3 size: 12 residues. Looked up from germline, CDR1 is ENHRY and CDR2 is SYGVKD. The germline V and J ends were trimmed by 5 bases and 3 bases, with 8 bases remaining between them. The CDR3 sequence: CAISMTDYEQYF. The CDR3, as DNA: TGTGCCATCAGTATGACGGACTACGAGCAGTACTTC.

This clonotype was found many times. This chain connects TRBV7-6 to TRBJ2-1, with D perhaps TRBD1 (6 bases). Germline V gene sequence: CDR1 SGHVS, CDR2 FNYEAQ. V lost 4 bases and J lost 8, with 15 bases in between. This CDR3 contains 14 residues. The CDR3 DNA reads TGTGCCAGCAGCTCCCCAGCGGCAGGGGATGAGCAGTTCTTC. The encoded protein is CASSSPAAGDEQFF.

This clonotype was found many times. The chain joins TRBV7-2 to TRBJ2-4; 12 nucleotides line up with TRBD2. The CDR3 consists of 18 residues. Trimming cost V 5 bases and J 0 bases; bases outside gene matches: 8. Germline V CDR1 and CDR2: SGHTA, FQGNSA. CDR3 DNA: TGTGCCAGCAGCCCCGGGACTAGCGGGTTCCTAGCCAAAAACATTCAGTACTTC. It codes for CASSPGTSGFLAKNIQYF.